This is a list of T cell receptor beta chains from one sample in a study of blood T cell repertoires in COVID-19. The data were produced by immunoSEQ multiplex PCR, yet TCRdb's version contains in-frame clones alone and is incomplete. The table shows 350,000 to 400,000 clones, with approximately 88% occurring only once. Sequenced input: PBMCs or T cells enriched from blood (not recorded which). Source of these receptors: a woman in her 30s with acute COVID-19. The CDR3 runs from the conserved cysteine through the conserved F or W. The order of the fields is clone size, V gene, D gene, J gene, CDR3 length, CDR3 protein, CDR3 DNA. A D gene is named only where the DNA matches it firmly. Clone size is given for some rows only: seen once, a few or many times, or a class if the clone is expanded.

size: NA
V: TRBV13
D: TRBD1
J: TRBJ2-1
length: 15
CDR3: CASSTGTGGHNEQFF
DNA: TGTGCCAGCAGCACCGGGACAGGGGGCCACAATGAGCAGTTCTTC

size: few
V: TRBV6-5
D: TRBD1
J: TRBJ1-2
length: 15
CDR3: CASTRKGTGDYGYTF
DNA: TGTGCCAGCACTCGTAAGGGGACAGGGGACTATGGCTACACCTTC

size: NA
V: TRBV5-1
D: TRBD1
J: TRBJ1-6
length: 15
CDR3: CASSLVQGADSPLHF
DNA: TGCGCCAGCAGCTTGGTACAGGGGGCGGATTCACCCCTCCACTTT

size: NA
V: TRBV10-3
D: TRBD2
J: TRBJ2-1
length: 15
CDR3: CAISQTSGGYNEQFF
DNA: TGTGCCATCAGCCAGACTAGCGGGGGGTACAATGAGCAGTTCTTC

size: NA
V: TRBV6-1
D: NA
J: TRBJ1-4
length: 15
CDR3: CASSEWAGEGEKLFF
DNA: TGTGCCAGCAGTGAATGGGCAGGGGAGGGAGAAAAACTGTTTTTT

size: NA
V: TRBV2
D: NA
J: TRBJ2-4
length: 15
CDR3: CASSPRAGEQNIQYF
DNA: TGTGCCAGCAGTCCCCGGGCCGGGGAGCAAAACATTCAGTACTTC

size: NA
V: TRBV6-1
D: TRBD1
J: TRBJ1-1
length: 16
CDR3: CASRELKTGMNTEAFF
DNA: TGTGCCAGCAGAGAACTTAAGACAGGGATGAACACTGAAGCTTTCTTT

size: NA
V: TRBV27
D: NA
J: TRBJ2-7
length: 16
CDR3: CASSLSPEGFAYEQYF
DNA: TGTGCCAGCAGTTTATCCCCCGAGGGCTTTGCCTACGAGCAGTACTTC

size: NA
V: TRBV10-3
D: NA
J: TRBJ2-5
length: 14
CDR3: CAISTTAPPETQYF
DNA: TGTGCCATCAGTACGACAGCGCCCCCGGAGACCCAGTACTTC

size: NA
V: TRBV18
D: NA
J: TRBJ2-7
length: 14
CDR3: CASSLSEDPYEQYF
DNA: TGTGCCAGCTCACTCAGCGAGGATCCCTACGAGCAGTACTTC

size: once
V: TRBV7-3
D: TRBD1
J: TRBJ1-2
length: 16
CDR3: CASSLTGQGSNYGYTF
DNA: TGTGCCAGCAGCTTAACGGGACAGGGGTCCAACTATGGCTACACCTTC

size: NA
V: TRBV3-1/TRBV3-2
D: TRBD1
J: TRBJ1-4
length: 17
CDR3: CASSQGQLGAHNEKLFF
DNA: TGTGCCAGCAGCCAGGGACAGTTAGGGGCACACAATGAAAAACTGTTTTTT

size: few
V: TRBV18
D: TRBD2
J: TRBJ2-3
length: 14
CDR3: CASSTSGGTDTQYF
DNA: TGTGCCAGCTCAACTAGCGGGGGCACAGATACGCAGTATTTT

size: NA
V: TRBV7-2
D: NA
J: TRBJ1-2
length: 15
CDR3: CASSPKQGTGYGYTF
DNA: TGTGCCAGCAGCCCCAAGCAGGGAACTGGGTATGGCTACACCTTC

size: NA
V: TRBV20-1
D: TRBD1
J: TRBJ1-1
length: 16
CDR3: CSASLDRGRRVAEAFF
DNA: TGCAGTGCTAGTCTGGACAGGGGGCGCAGGGTCGCTGAAGCTTTCTTT

size: once
V: TRBV3-1/TRBV3-2
D: NA
J: TRBJ2-7
length: 15
CDR3: CASSQEYYGGNEQYF
DNA: TGTGCCAGCAGCCAAGAATATTATGGGGGGAACGAGCAGTACTTC

size: NA
V: TRBV3-1/TRBV3-2
D: TRBD1
J: TRBJ1-4
length: 15
CDR3: CASSPTGTASEKLFF
DNA: TGTGCCAGCAGCCCCACCGGGACAGCTTCGGAAAAACTGTTTTTT

size: NA
V: TRBV15
D: NA
J: TRBJ2-1
length: 16
CDR3: CATSSRPGHSYNEQFF
DNA: TGTGCCACCAGCAGCAGACCGGGACACTCTTACAATGAGCAGTTCTTC

size: once
V: TRBV5-1
D: TRBD1
J: TRBJ1-4
length: 15
CDR3: CASSFGQGAREKLFF
DNA: TGCGCCAGCAGCTTCGGACAGGGGGCTCGGGAAAAACTGTTTTTT

size: NA
V: TRBV7-8
D: TRBD1
J: TRBJ2-1
length: 16
CDR3: CASSLAGTGGLNEQFF
DNA: TGTGCCAGCAGCTTAGCCGGGACAGGGGGCCTCAATGAGCAGTTCTTC

size: NA
V: TRBV7-9
D: TRBD2
J: TRBJ2-7
length: 16
CDR3: CASSFSSGLFSYEQYF
DNA: TGTGCCAGCAGCTTTTCTAGCGGGCTCTTTTCCTACGAGCAGTACTTC

size: NA
V: TRBV10-3
D: TRBD1
J: TRBJ2-7
length: 15
CDR3: CAISKPGQGEYEQYF
DNA: TGTGCCATCAGCAAACCGGGACAGGGGGAGTACGAGCAGTACTTC

size: NA
V: TRBV12-3/TRBV12-4
D: NA
J: TRBJ1-6
length: 12
CDR3: CASSRTVPPLHF
DNA: TGTGCCAGCAGTAGGACAGTCCCACCCCTCCACTTT

size: NA
V: TRBV7-9
D: NA
J: TRBJ2-1
length: 15
CDR3: CASSLAPVGTNEQFF
DNA: TGTGCCAGCAGCTTAGCGCCTGTGGGCACAAATGAGCAGTTCTTC

size: NA
V: TRBV18
D: NA
J: TRBJ2-7
length: 13
CDR3: CASSQGLTYEQYF
DNA: TGTGCCAGCTCGCAAGGACTTACCTACGAGCAGTACTTC

size: NA
V: TRBV5-1
D: NA
J: TRBJ2-4
length: 16
CDR3: CASSSTGTLAKNIQYF
DNA: TGCGCCAGCAGCTCCACAGGGACACTAGCCAAAAACATTCAGTACTTC

size: NA
V: TRBV11-2
D: NA
J: TRBJ1-5
length: 15
CDR3: CASSSTSNDNQPQHF
DNA: TGTGCCAGCAGCTCGACAAGCAACGACAATCAGCCCCAGCATTTT

size: NA
V: TRBV7-2
D: NA
J: TRBJ1-2
length: 14
CDR3: CASSWGRAGYGYTF
DNA: TGTGCCAGCAGCTGGGGCAGGGCCGGCTATGGCTACACCTTC

size: NA
V: TRBV4-1
D: NA
J: TRBJ2-2
length: 16
CDR3: CASSQGYSANTGELFF
DNA: TGCGCCAGCAGCCAGGGCTATTCGGCGAACACCGGGGAGCTGTTTTTT

size: NA
V: TRBV7-2
D: NA
J: TRBJ2-7
length: 12
CDR3: CASSLLPYEQYF
DNA: TGTGCCAGCAGCCTCCTCCCTTACGAGCAGTACTTC

size: NA
V: TRBV4-1
D: NA
J: TRBJ2-2
length: 15
CDR3: CASSQRGENTGELFF
DNA: TGCGCCAGCAGCCAGCGCGGGGAGAACACCGGGGAGCTGTTTTTT

size: NA
V: TRBV7-3
D: NA
J: TRBJ1-3
length: 14
CDR3: CASSPDTSGNTIYF
DNA: TGTGCCAGCAGTCCCGACACCTCTGGAAACACCATATATTTT

size: NA
V: TRBV9
D: NA
J: TRBJ2-3
length: 15
CDR3: CASSKTGGRTDTQYF
DNA: TGTGCCAGCAGCAAAACCGGGGGGCGCACAGATACGCAGTATTTT

size: NA
V: TRBV21-1
D: NA
J: TRBJ1-2
length: 18
CDR3: CASSKEGRDRGFGYGYTF
DNA: TGTGCCAGCAGCAAAGAGGGTCGGGACAGGGGTTTCGGCTATGGCTACACCTTC

size: NA
V: TRBV5-1
D: TRBD2
J: TRBJ2-2
length: 15
CDR3: CASSLVAGATGELFF
DNA: TGCGCCAGCAGCTTGGTAGCGGGGGCTACCGGGGAGCTGTTTTTT

size: NA
V: TRBV7-2
D: NA
J: TRBJ2-3
length: 17
CDR3: CASSLEGWGGTTDTQYF
DNA: TGTGCCAGCAGCTTAGAAGGGTGGGGGGGCACGACAGATACGCAGTATTTT

size: NA
V: TRBV9
D: NA
J: TRBJ1-3
length: 15
CDR3: CASSPRGNSGNTIYF
DNA: TGTGCCAGCAGCCCCCGAGGGAACTCTGGAAACACCATATATTTT

size: once
V: TRBV24-1
D: NA
J: TRBJ2-3
length: 13
CDR3: CAVRSASTDTQYF
DNA: TGTGCCGTCAGGTCTGCTAGCACAGATACGCAGTATTTT

size: NA
V: TRBV10-3
D: TRBD1
J: TRBJ1-6
length: 15
CDR3: CATLLTDRGDSPLHF
DNA: TGTGCCACCCTTCTCACGGACAGGGGTGACTCACCCCTCCACTTT

size: NA
V: TRBV29-1
D: TRBD1
J: TRBJ1-2
length: 16
CDR3: CSVESVTGALGGGYTF
DNA: TGCAGCGTTGAAAGCGTGACAGGCGCCCTAGGGGGCGGCTACACCTTC